The T cell receptor beta chain under discussion was sequenced for a study of blood T cell repertoires in COVID-19. The germline V gene encodes CDR1 LGHNA and CDR2 YSLEER. This CDR3 comprises 18 residues. V dropped 0 bases and J dropped 5; count of bases not matched to a gene: 14. Here immunoSEQ multiplex PCR was the method, and the copy in TCRdb shows in-frame clones only, minus some. The sample carries over 250,000 clones, about four fifths recorded once. Sequenced material: peripheral blood. The receptor's source is a woman between 45 and 60 years old who had recovered from COVID-19. V usage is TRBV4-3 and J usage is TRBJ2-7; 9 positions match TRBD2. The CDR3 protein is CASSQELASGDLFHEQYF. The CDR3 DNA is TGCGCCAGCAGCCAAGAGTTGGCTAGCGGGGACCTTTTCCACGAGCAGTACTTC.